Listed here are 11 T cell receptor beta chains from one sample, sequenced in a study of T-cell memory formation after mild COVID-19. TCRdb called the 5' RACE reads again in MiXCR, with one record for every CDR3 protein. The table has over 350,000 distinct CDR3 sequences, roughly 15% seen once; the top ten hold under 25%. Sequencing input: PBMCs or a T cell subset sorted from them (not recorded which). Receptors originate from a man aged 18 to 30 who had mild COVID-19 (a few samples of this study predate the infection). Cell type and time point are not known.

In its sample, this clonotype was seen a few times. The gene calls are TRBV12-5 and TRBJ2-2; maybe TRBD1 (6 bases). The CDR3 covers 14 residues. Germline V CDR1 and CDR2: LGHNT, FRNRAP. Trimming took 5 bases from V and 3 from J, leaving 10 bases between them. The CDR3 here is CASGGPGDTGELFF. CDR3 nucleotides: TGTGCTAGTGGTGGCCCAGGGGACACCGGGGAGCTGTTTTTT.

This clonotype came up a few times. The chain couples TRBV7-8 to TRBJ1-6; D uncertain. CDR3 length equals 12 residues. Per the germline V gene, CDR1 is SGHVS and CDR2 is FQNEAQ. V dropped 5 bases and J dropped 9 bases, with 8 bases sitting between them. The CDR3 reads CASSPYSSPLHF. CDR3 DNA: TGTGCCAGCAGCCCTTACAGTTCACCCCTCCACTTT.

There are many counts of this clonotype. The chain is built from TRBV7-3 and TRBJ1-1; D unresolved. The V and J ends lost 5 bases and 3 bases respectively, with 10 bases between them. The CDR3 extends over 13 amino acids. Germline V CDR1 and CDR2: SGHTA, FQGTGA. In nucleotides, the CDR3 is TGTGCCAGCAGCAATAATGGGGACACTGAAGCTTTCTTT. This gives the protein CASSNNGDTEAFF.

V is TRBV5-1 and J is TRBJ2-5; 7 bases agree with TRBD1. CDR3 length equals 15 residues. Trimming took 0 bases from V and 2 from J; bases not matched to a gene: 4. CDR1 SGHRS and CDR2 YFSETQ come from the germline V gene. CDR3 nucleotides: TGCGCCAGCAGCTTGGGTGGACAGGAACAAGAGACCCAGTACTTC. Translated: CASSLGGQEQETQYF.

This clonotype was detected a few times. This chain uses TRBV7-9 with TRBJ2-1; TRBD1 or TRBD2 may be the D gene (5 bases each). V lost 2 bases and J lost 6, with 14 bases in between. The CDR3 is 15 residues long. Germline CDR1 is SEHNR and CDR2 is FQNEAQ (reference sequence). DNA of the CDR3: TGTGCCAGCAGCTTAATCGGGGCTCCGGGCAATGAGCAGTTCTTC. It encodes CASSLIGAPGNEQFF.

The rearrangement uses TRBV2 and TRBJ2-7; TRBD2 aligns across 9 bases. CDR1 is SNHLY and CDR2 is FYNNEI in the germline V gene. V lost 8 bases and J lost 2; bases outside the gene matches: 10. The CDR3 sequence is 15 residues long. The CDR3 region is CASRLSGGLAYEQYF. The CDR3 coding sequence is TGTGCCAGCCGGCTTAGCGGGGGCCTAGCCTACGAGCAGTACTTC.

J is TRBJ2-3 and V is TRBV15, with D maybe TRBD2 (6 bases). There are 16 residues in the CDR3. Germline values: CDR1 LNHNV, CDR2 YYDKDF (reference sequence). V was trimmed by 5 bases and J by 2 bases, leaving 17 bases between them. The CDR3 loop is CATSDNPRGTTDTQYF. Written as DNA, the CDR3 is TGTGCCACCAGCGACAATCCGCGGGGAACCACAGATACGCAGTATTTT.

This clonotype turned up a few times. This chain uses TRBV12-3 or TRBV12-4 with TRBJ2-3; the D gene could be TRBD1 or TRBD2 (5 bases each). The length of the CDR3 is 15 residues. The V and J ends lost 3 bases and 2 bases respectively, with 12 bases between them. CDR3 residues: CASSFSWGITDTQYF. Here the CDR3 DNA reads TGTGCCAGCAGTTTTTCTTGGGGGATCACAGATACGCAGTATTTT.

The gene calls are TRBV7-2 and TRBJ2-3; 7 bases are shared with TRBD1. The CDR3 contains 14 residues. J was trimmed by 4 bases and V by 6 bases; bases with no gene match: 7. Germline CDR1 reads SGHTA; CDR2 reads FQGNSA. The DNA of the CDR3 is TGTGCCAGCAGACCGGGACAGAGTTCAGATACGCAGTATTTT. It is translated as CASRPGQSSDTQYF.

A few counts support this clonotype. The gene calls are TRBV6-1 and TRBJ1-5; D perhaps matches TRBD1 (6 bases). Germline V gene sequence: CDR1 MNHNS, CDR2 SASEGT. The V end was cut by 4 bases, the J end by 5 bases, with 12 bases between. This CDR3 contains 14 residues. For the CDR3, the DNA is TGTGCCAGCAGTGGCCTACAGGGTGATCAGCCCCAGCATTTT. Translated, it gives CASSGLQGDQPQHF.

The chain carries TRBV9 and TRBJ1-2; D not certain. CDR3 length: 15 residues. CDR1 is SGDLS and CDR2 is YYNGEE in the germline V gene. The V end was cut by 0 bases, the J end by 1 base, with 10 bases between. The CDR3 sequence: CASSVGPSGNYGYTF. CDR3 coding DNA: TGTGCCAGCAGCGTAGGGCCCAGTGGTAACTATGGCTACACCTTC.